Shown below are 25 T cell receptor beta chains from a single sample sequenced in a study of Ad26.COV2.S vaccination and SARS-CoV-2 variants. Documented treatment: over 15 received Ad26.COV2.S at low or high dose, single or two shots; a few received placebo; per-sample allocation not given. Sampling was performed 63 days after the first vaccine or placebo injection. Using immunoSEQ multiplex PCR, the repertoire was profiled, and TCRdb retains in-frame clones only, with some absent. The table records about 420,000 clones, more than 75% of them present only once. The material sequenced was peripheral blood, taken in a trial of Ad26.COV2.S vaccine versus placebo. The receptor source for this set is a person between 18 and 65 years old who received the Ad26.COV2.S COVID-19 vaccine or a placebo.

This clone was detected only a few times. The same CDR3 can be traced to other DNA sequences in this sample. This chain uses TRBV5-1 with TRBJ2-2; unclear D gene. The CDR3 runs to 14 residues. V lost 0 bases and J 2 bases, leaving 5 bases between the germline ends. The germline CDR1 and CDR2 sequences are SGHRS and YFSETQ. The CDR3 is CASSLDTNTGELFF. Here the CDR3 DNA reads TGCGCCAGCAGCTTGGACACAAACACCGGGGAGCTGTTTTTT. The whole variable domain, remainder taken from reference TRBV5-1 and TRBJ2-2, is KAGVTQTPRYLIKTRGQQVTLSCSPISGHRSVSWYQQTPGQGLQFLFEYFSETQRNKGNFPGRFSGRQFSNSRSEMNVSTLELGDSALYLCASSLDTNTGELFFGEGSRLTVL.

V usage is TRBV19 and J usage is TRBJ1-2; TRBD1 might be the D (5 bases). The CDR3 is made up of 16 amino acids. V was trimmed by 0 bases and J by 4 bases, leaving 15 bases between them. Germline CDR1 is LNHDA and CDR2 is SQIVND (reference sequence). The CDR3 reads CASSIDRPGLPYGYTF. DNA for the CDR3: TGTGCCAGTAGTATAGATCGGCCAGGGCTTCCCTATGGCTACACCTTC.

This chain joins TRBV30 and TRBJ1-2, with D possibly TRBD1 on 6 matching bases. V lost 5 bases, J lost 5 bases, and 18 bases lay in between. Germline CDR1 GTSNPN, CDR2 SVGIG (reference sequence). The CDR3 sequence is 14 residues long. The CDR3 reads CAWDNQGGAYGYTF. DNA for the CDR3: TGTGCCTGGGACAATCAAGGGGGGGCTTATGGCTACACCTTC.

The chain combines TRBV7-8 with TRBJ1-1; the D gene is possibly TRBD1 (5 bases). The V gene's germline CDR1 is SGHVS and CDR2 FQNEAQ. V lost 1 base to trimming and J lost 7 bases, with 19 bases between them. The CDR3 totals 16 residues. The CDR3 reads CASSLGRRTGRNEAFF. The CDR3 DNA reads TGTGCCAGCAGCTTAGGCAGAAGGACGGGACGAAATGAAGCTTTCTTT.

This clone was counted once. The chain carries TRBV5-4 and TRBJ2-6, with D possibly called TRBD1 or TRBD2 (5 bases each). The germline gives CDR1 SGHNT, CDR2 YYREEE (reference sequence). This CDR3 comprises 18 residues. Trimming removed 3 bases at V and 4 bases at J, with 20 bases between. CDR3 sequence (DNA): TGTGCCAGCAGCTCGAGTGGAGGACAAGCGCCCGGGGCCAACGTCCTGACTTTC. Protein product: CASSSSGGQAPGANVLTF.

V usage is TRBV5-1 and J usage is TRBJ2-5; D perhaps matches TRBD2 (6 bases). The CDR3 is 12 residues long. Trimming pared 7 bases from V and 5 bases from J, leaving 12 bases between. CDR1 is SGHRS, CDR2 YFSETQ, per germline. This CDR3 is CASGLAPETQYF. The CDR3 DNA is TGCGCCAGCGGGCTAGCGCCGGAGACCCAGTACTTC.

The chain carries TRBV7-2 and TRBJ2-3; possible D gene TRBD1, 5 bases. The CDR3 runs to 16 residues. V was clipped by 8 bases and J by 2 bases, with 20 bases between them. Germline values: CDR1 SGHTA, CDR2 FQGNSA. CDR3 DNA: TGTGCCAGCCATCGACAGCCCCTTGGACACACAGATACGCAGTATTTT. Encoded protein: CASHRQPLGHTDTQYF. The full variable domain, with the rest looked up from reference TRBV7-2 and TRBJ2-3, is GAGVSQSPSNKVTEKGKDVELRCDPISGHTALYWYRQSLGQGLEFLIYFQGNSAPDKSGLPSDRFSAERTGGSVSTLTIQRTQQEDSAVYLCASHRQPLGHTDTQYFGPGTRLTVL.

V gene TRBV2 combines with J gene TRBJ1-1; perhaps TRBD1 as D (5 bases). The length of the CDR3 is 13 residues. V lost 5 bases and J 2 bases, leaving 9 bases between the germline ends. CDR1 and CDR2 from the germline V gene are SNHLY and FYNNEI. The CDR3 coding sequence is TGTGCCAGCAGTCTGCAGGGTAACACTGAAGCTTTCTTT. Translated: CASSLQGNTEAFF. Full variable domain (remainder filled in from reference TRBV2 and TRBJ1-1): EPEVTQTPSHQVTQMGQEVILRCVPISNHLYFYWYRQILGQKVEFLVSFYNNEISEKSEIFDDQFSVERPDGSNFTLKIRSTKLEDSAMYFCASSLQGNTEAFFGQGTRLTVV.

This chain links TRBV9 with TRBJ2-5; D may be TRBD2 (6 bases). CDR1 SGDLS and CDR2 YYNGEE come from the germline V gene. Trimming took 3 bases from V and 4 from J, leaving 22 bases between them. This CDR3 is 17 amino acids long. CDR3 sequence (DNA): TGTGCCAGCAGCGAGGGACCTAGCGTACGTCCGGGAGAGACCCAGTACTTC. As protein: CASSEGPSVRPGETQYF.

The CDR3 coding sequence is TGTGCCAGCAGTTACTCTCTCCCAGGGTTTGAGGGATACAATGAGCAGTTCTTC. This sequence encodes CASSYSLPGFEGYNEQFF. The chain links TRBV6-2 or TRBV6-3 to TRBJ2-1; D may match TRBD1 or TRBD2 (5 bases each). Trimming took off 0 bases at V and 4 bases at J, with 19 bases between the two ends. This CDR3 is built from 18 residues. CDR1 is MNHEY, CDR2 SVGEGT, per germline.

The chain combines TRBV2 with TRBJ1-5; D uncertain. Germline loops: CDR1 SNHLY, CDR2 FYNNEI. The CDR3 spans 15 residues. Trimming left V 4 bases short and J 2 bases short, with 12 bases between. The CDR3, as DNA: TGTGCCAGCAGTGTCGATCTCGGGGGCAATCAGCCCCAGCATTTT. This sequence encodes CASSVDLGGNQPQHF.

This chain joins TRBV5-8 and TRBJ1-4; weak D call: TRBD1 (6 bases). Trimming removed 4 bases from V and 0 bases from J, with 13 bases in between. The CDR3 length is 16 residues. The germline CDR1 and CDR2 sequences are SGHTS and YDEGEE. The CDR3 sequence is CASSSGQTATNEKLFF. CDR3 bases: TGTGCCAGCAGCAGCGGACAGACTGCAACTAATGAAAAACTGTTTTTT.

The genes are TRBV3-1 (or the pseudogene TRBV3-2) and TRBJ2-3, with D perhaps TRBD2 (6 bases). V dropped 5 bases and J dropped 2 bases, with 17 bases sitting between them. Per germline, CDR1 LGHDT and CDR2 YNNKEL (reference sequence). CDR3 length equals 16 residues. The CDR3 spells CASSFGLLGDTDTQYF. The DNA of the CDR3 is TGTGCCAGCAGCTTTGGACTATTGGGGGACACAGATACGCAGTATTTT.

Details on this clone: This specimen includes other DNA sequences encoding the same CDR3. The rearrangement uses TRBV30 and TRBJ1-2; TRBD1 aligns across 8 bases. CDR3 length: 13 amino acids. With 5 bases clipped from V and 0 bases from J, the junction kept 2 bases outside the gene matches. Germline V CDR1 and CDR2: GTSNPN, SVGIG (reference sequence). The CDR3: CAWDRGPNYGYTF. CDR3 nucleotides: TGTGCCTGGGACAGGGGTCCTAACTATGGCTACACCTTC.

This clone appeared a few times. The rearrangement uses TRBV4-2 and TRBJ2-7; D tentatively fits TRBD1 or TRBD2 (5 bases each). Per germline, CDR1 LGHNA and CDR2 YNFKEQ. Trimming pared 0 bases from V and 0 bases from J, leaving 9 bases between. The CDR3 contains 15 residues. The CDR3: CASSQDWGSSYEQYF. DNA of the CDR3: TGTGCCAGCAGCCAAGATTGGGGGTCCTCCTACGAGCAGTACTTC.

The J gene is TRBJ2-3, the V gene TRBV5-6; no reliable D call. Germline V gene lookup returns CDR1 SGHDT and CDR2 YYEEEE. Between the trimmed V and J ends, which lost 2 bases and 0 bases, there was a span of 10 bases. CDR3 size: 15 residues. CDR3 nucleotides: TGTGCCAGCAGCTTTCAGACTGGGAGCACAGATACGCAGTATTTT. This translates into CASSFQTGSTDTQYF.

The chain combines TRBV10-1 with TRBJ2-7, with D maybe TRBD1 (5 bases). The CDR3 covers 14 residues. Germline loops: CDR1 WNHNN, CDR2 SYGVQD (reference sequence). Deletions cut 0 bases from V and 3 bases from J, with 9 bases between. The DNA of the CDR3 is TGCGCCAGCAGTGAGTCGGGGCAGGGCTACGAGCAGTACTTC. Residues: CASSESGQGYEQYF.

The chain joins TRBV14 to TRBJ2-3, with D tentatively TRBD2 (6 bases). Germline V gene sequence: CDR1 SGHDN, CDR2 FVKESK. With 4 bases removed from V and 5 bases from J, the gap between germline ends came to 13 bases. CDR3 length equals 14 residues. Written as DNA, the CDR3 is TGTGCCAGCAGCCGCAGACTAGTAGTAGATACGCAGTATTTT. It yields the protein CASSRRLVVDTQYF.

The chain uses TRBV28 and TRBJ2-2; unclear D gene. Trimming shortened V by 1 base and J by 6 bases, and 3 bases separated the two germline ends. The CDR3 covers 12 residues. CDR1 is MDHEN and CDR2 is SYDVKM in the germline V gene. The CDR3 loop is CASSLFSGELFF. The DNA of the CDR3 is TGTGCCAGCAGTTTATTTTCCGGGGAGCTGTTTTTT.

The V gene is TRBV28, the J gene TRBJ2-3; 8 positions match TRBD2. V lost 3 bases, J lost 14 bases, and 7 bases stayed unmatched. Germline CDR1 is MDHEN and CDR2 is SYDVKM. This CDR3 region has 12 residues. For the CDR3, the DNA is TGTGCCAGCAGTTTCATCCGGGGGGGCGGGTATTTT. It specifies CASSFIRGGGYF. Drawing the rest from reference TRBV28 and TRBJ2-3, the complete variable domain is DVKVTQSSRYLVKRTGEKVFLECVQDMDHENMFWYRQDPGLGLRLIYFSYDVKMKEKGDIPEGYSVSREKKERFSLILESASTNQTSMYLCASSFIRGGGYFGPGTRLTVL.

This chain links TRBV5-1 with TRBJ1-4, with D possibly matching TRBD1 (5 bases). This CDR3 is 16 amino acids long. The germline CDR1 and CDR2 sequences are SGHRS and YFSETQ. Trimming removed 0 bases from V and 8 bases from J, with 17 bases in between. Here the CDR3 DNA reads TGCGCCAGCAGCTTGGCAGGAGGAGGGGAAGTCGAAAAACTGTTTTTT. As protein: CASSLAGGGEVEKLFF.

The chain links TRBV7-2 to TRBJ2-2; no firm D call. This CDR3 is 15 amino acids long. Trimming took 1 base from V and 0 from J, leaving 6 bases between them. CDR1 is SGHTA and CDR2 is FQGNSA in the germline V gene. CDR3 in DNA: TGTGCCAGCAGCTTAGGGGGTCCGAACACCGGGGAGCTGTTTTTT. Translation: CASSLGGPNTGELFF.

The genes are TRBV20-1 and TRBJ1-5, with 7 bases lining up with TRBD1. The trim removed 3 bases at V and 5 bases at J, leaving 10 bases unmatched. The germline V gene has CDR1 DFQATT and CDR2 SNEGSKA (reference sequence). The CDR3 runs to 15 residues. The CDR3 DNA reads TGCAGTGCTAGTCACGGACAGGTCCGGGATCAGCCCCAGCATTTT. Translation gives CSASHGQVRDQPQHF.

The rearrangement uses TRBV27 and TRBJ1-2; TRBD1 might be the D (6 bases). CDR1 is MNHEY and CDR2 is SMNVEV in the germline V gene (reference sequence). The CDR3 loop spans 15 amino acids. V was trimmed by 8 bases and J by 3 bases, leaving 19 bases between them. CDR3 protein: CASRYSGGNDYGYTF. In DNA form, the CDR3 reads TGTGCCAGCCGATATTCGGGGGGCAACGACTATGGCTACACCTTC.

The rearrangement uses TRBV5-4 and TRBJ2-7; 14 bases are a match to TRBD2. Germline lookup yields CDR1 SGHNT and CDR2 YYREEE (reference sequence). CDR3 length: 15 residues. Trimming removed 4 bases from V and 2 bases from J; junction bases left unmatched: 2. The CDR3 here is CASSPGLAGAYEQYF. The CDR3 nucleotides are TGTGCCAGCAGCCCGGGACTAGCGGGGGCCTACGAGCAGTACTTC. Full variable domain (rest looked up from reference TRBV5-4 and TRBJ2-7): ETGVTQSPTHLIKTRGQQVTLRCSSQSGHNTVSWYQQALGQGPQFIFQYYREEENGRGNFPPRFSGLQFPNYSSELNVNALELDDSALYLCASSPGLAGAYEQYFGPGTRLTVT.